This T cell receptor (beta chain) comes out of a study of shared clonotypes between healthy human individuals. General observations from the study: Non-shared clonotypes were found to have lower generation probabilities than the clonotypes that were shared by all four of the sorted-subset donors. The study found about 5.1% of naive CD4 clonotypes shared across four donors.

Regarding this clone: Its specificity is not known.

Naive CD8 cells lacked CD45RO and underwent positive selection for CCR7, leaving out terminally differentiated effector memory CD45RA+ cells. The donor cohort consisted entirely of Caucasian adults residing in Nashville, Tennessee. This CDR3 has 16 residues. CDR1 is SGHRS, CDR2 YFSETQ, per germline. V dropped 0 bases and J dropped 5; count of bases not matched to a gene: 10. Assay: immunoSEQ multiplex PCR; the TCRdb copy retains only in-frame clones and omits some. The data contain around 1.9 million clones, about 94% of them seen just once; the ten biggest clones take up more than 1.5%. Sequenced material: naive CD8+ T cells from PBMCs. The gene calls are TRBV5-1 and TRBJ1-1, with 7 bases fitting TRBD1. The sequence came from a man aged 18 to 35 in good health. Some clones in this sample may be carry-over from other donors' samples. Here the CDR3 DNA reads TGCGCCAGCAGCTTGGCCGAGCTAGGGGGCAGGACTGAAGCTTTCTTT. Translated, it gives CASSLAELGGRTEAFF.